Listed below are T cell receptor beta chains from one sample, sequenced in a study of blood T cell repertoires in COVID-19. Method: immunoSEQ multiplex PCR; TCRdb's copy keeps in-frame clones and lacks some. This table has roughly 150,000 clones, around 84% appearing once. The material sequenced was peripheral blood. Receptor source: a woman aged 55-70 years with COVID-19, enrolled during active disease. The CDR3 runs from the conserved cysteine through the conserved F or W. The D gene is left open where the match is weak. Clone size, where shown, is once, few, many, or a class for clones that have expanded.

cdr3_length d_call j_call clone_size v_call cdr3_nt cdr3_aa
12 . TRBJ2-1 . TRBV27 TGTGCCAGCAGTTTATTGGGGCACGAGCAGTTCTTC CASSLLGHEQFF
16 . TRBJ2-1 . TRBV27 TGTGCCAGCAGTTTATCGACAGGATCCTCCTACAATGAGCAGTTCTTC CASSLSTGSSYNEQFF
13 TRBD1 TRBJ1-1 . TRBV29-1 TGCAGCCCCGGGACAGGGCATGGTACTGAAGCTTTCTTT CSPGTGHGTEAFF
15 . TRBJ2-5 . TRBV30 TGTGCCTGGAGCGGCCCGGGCAGGGGCCAAGAGACCCAGTACTTC CAWSGPGRGQETQYF
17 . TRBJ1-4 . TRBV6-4 TGTGCCAGCAGTCGCCCAACCGTCCGGGCAACTAATGAAAAACTGTTTTTT CASSRPTVRATNEKLFF
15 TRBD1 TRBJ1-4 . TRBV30 TGTGCCTGGAGGGTTCCGGGACAGATTAATGAAAAACTGTTTTTT CAWRVPGQINEKLFF
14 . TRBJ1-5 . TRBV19 TGTGCCAGTAGTATAGTGGGGGGAACTCAGCCCCAGCATTTT CASSIVGGTQPQHF
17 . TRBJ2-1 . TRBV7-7 TGTGCTAGCAGCTTGCACCCTGGACAGAGCTCCTACAATGAGCAGTTCTTC CASSLHPGQSSYNEQFF
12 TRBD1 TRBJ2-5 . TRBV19 TGTGCCAGTGGGACAGGGCGGGAGACCCAGTACTTC CASGTGRETQYF
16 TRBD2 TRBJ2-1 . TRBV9 TGTGCCAGCAGCGCCCAGAGCGGGGGGTTCTCCAATGAGCAGTTCTTC CASSAQSGGFSNEQFF
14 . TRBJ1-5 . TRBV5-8 TGTGCCAGCACCCTTGGGAGTAGCAATCAGCCCCAGCATTTT CASTLGSSNQPQHF
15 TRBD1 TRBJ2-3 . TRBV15 TGTGCCACCAGCCGACGGGACAGGGGACGAGATACGCAGTATTTT CATSRRDRGRDTQYF
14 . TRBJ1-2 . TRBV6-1 TGTGCCAGCAGTGAAGGCAGGGCTAACTATGGCTACACCTTC CASSEGRANYGYTF
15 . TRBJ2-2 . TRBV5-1 TGCGCCAGCAGCTGGGCCCAATGGAACACCGGGGAGCTGTTTTTT CASSWAQWNTGELFF
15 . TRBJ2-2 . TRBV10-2 TGCGCCAGCGGGCAGGGGAATGTGGGCACCGGGGAGCTGTTTTTT CASGQGNVGTGELFF
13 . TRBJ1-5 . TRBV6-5 TGTGCCAGCGGAGCCCTCGGCTATCAGCCCCAGCATTTT CASGALGYQPQHF
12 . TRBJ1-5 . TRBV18 TGTGCCAGCTCAGGCAGTCATCAGCCCCAGCATTTT CASSGSHQPQHF
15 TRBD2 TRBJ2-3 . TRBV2 TGTGCCAGCAGCCGGACTAGCGGGAGAACAGATACGCAGTATTTT CASSRTSGRTDTQYF
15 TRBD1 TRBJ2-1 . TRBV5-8 TGTGCCAGCAGGACCTCCGGGACAGGGCTCGGTGAGCAGTTCTTC CASRTSGTGLGEQFF
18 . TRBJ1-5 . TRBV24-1 TGTGCCACCAGTGATGGAACAGCTGGGGCCCTTAGCAATCAGCCCCAGCATTTT CATSDGTAGALSNQPQHF
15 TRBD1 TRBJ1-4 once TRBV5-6 TGTGCCAGCAGCTTCCTCTCAGGGGGCGGCGAAAAACTGTTTTTT CASSFLSGGGEKLFF
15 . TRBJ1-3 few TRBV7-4 TGTGCCAGCAGCCTCCTCAGGGGTTCCGAAAACACCATATATTTT CASSLLRGSENTIYF
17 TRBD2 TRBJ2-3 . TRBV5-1 TGCGCCAGCAGCTTGGCCTTTAGCGGGGGCCTGACAGATACGCAGTATTTT CASSLAFSGGLTDTQYF
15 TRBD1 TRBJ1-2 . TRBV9 TGTGCCAGCAGCCCCGCCGGGACAGGACAATATGGCTACACCTTC CASSPAGTGQYGYTF
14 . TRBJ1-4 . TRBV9 TGTGCCAGCAGCATCCCGGGGTCTAATGAAAAACTGTTTTTT CASSIPGSNEKLFF
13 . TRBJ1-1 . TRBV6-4 TGTGCCAGTGCACCTGGCCCCTACACTGAAGCTTTCTTT CASAPGPYTEAFF
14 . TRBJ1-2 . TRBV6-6 TGTGCCAGCAGTTACTCGAGCAGGTCTGACGGCTACACCTTC CASSYSSRSDGYTF
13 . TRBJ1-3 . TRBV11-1 TGTGCCAGCAGCGACAACGCCGGAAACACCATATATTTT CASSDNAGNTIYF
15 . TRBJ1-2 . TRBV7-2 TGTGCCAGCAGCTTAGCGGGTGGGCAGAACTATGGCTACACCTTC CASSLAGGQNYGYTF
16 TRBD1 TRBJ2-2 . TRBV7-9 TGTGCCAGCAGACCCGGGACAGAGAAAAGCACCGGGGAGCTGTTTTTT CASRPGTEKSTGELFF
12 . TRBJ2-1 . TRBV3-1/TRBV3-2 TGTGCCAGCAGCCAACGGCGGAATGAGCAGTTCTTC CASSQRRNEQFF
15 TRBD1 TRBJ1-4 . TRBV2 TGTGCCAGCAGCGTTCAGACAGGGGACGGGGAAAAACTGTTTTTT CASSVQTGDGEKLFF
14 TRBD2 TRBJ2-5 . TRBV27 TGTGCCAGCAGTTTAGGGACTAGCGGAGAGACCCAGTACTTC CASSLGTSGETQYF
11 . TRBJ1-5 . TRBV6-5 TGTGCCAGCACCTCCAATCAGCCCCAGCATTTT CASTSNQPQHF
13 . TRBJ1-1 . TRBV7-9 TGTGCCAGCAGCTTAGTGGCGGGTTGGGAAGCTTTCTTT CASSLVAGWEAFF
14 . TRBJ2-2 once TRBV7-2 TGTGCCAGCAGCCCTAGCTTGGGGTCCGGGGAGCTGTTTTTT CASSPSLGSGELFF
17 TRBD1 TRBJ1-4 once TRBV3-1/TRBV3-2 TGTGCCAGCAGCCAGCCGGGACAGGGGGGAAACTTTCGAAAACTGTTTTTT CASSQPGQGGNFRKLFF
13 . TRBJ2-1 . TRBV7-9 TGTGCCAGCATTAGCAAATCAGGGAATGAGCAGTTCTTC CASISKSGNEQFF
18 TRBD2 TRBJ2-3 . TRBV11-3 TGTGCCAGCAGCCTCCGAGGGGCGGGGGGACTAGCGACAGATACGCAGTATTTT CASSLRGAGGLATDTQYF
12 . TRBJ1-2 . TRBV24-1 TGTGCCACCAGTACCCTCAGGGGCGGCTACACCTTC CATSTLRGGYTF